This T cell receptor beta chain was observed in a study of blood T cell repertoires in COVID-19. Study summary: Spain, Italy and the United States supplied samples that represented acute and convalescent COVID-19.

Recruited during active infection, patients (from Seattle) were subsequently followed longitudinally. Trimming took 2 bases from V and 6 from J, leaving 14 bases between them. CDR3 length equals 15 residues. Germline values: CDR1 MDHEN, CDR2 SYDVKM. Source study methods: Estimated nucleated cell counts came from reference gene primer amplification. Assay used: immunoSEQ multiplex PCR; TCRdb lists only in-frame clones, some missing. The V and J calls and clone size come from that table; D and trimming were worked out from the DNA. The sample holds around 400,000 clones, around 87% seen once. V usage is TRBV28 and J usage is TRBJ1-5, with TRBD1 as a possible D gene (6 bases). Sequences were obtained from peripheral blood. This receptor was obtained from a woman under 40 with COVID-19, enrolled during active disease. The CDR3 coding sequence is TGTGCCAGCAGTTTAGCCGGGGGGCGCGGTCAGCCCCAGCATTTT. As protein: CASSLAGGRGQPQHF.